The 29 T cell receptor beta chains listed next were all sequenced from one sample in a study of molecular identifiers for immune sequencing clone quantification. TCRdb reanalysed the PCR reads using MiXCR and keeps one entry per CDR3 protein. Of around 460,000 distinct CDR3 sequences in the sample, 20% to 25% were seen once. The sample was naive CD8+ T cells from blood, with Jurkat cell RNA spiked in. Subset denoted: FACS-sorted CD8+CD4-CCR7+CD45RA+ naive T cells. These TCRs come from a human donor in good health. Some libraries in this study had Jurkat cell RNA spiked in.

Ten or more counts support this clonotype. The gene calls are TRBV4-1 and TRBJ2-5; D might be TRBD1 (6 bases). This CDR3 has 14 amino acids. Germline lookup yields CDR1 MGHRA and CDR2 YSYEKL. Trimming stripped 1 base from V and 1 base from J, with 7 bases between. The CDR3 here is CASSQADSQETQYF. The CDR3, as DNA: TGCGCCAGCAGCCAAGCGGACAGCCAAGAGACCCAGTACTTC.

A few counts support this clonotype. The V and J genes are TRBV5-6 and TRBJ1-5; D is unclear. With 4 bases removed from V and 9 bases from J, the gap between germline ends came to 11 bases. Germline CDR1 SGHDT, CDR2 YYEEEE. This CDR3 comprises 12 residues. The CDR3 DNA follows: TGTGCCAGCAGCACTCCAGAAACGCCCCAGCATTTT. This encodes CASSTPETPQHF.

Concerning this clonotype itself: A much larger clone lies a single base off, so this may be a read error. The chain recombines TRBV7-6 with TRBJ2-3; no clear D gene. CDR1 is SGHVS, CDR2 FNYEAQ, per germline. The CDR3 loop spans 13 amino acids. V was shortened by 1 base and J by 7 bases, with 9 bases between the two germline ends. The CDR3 DNA follows: TGTGCCAGCAGCTTAGACTTCCCAAATACGCAGTATTTT. Residues: CASSLDFPNTQYF.

This clonotype was observed a handful of times. The rearrangement joins TRBV13 to TRBJ2-7, with 7 bases identical to TRBD2. This CDR3 comprises 14 residues. Germline V gene lookup returns CDR1 PRHDT and CDR2 FYEKMQ (reference sequence). The J segment lost 4 bases and the V segment lost 5 bases, leaving 8 bases of the junction unmatched. The DNA of the CDR3 is TGTGCCAGCAGCCCAATAGCGGGCAGGTACGAGCAGTACTTC. This encodes CASSPIAGRYEQYF.

This clonotype has a count of ten or more. This chain joins TRBV12-3 or TRBV12-4 and TRBJ1-1; D not resolved. This CDR3 has 14 residues. V was trimmed by 5 bases and J by 1 base, leaving 11 bases between them. CDR3 amino acids: CASSPTTRNTEAFF. The CDR3 DNA reads as TGTGCCAGCAGTCCTACGACACGGAACACTGAAGCTTTCTTT.

V is TRBV4-1 and J is TRBJ2-3; 7 bases match TRBD2. CDR1 MGHRA and CDR2 YSYEKL come from the germline V gene. The V gene end was trimmed by 5 bases and the J gene end by 6 bases; junction bases not matched to a gene: 11. The CDR3 is 15 amino acids. CDR3 nucleotide sequence: TGCGCCAGCAGCGACTTTGCGGGGGTGGTGGATACGCAGTATTTT. Its protein is CASSDFAGVVDTQYF.

The chain uses TRBV7-9 and TRBJ2-1; 12 bases agree with TRBD2. Trimming removed 8 bases from V and 7 bases from J; junction bases left unmatched: 15. Germline assignment: CDR1 SEHNR and CDR2 FQNEAQ (reference sequence). The CDR3 consists of 17 residues. The CDR3 spells CASGPRASGGALNEQFF. The CDR3 DNA follows: TGTGCCAGCGGCCCCAGGGCTAGCGGGGGGGCCTTGAATGAGCAGTTCTTC.

Comments on this clonotype: A single base separates this from a much larger clone, so it may be a read error. This sequence joins TRBV4-2 and TRBJ1-1; D uncertain. Germline CDR1 is LGHNA and CDR2 is YNFKEQ. The V gene lost 0 bases and the J gene lost 7 bases, with 9 bases spanning the gap. The CDR3 totals 13 residues. Written as DNA, the CDR3 is TGTGCCAGCAGCCAAGAACCGAGCGTTGAAGCTTTCTTT. It is translated as CASSQEPSVEAFF.

In this sample, this clonotype turned up once. With a much larger clone just one base away, this may be a read error. This chain links TRBV27 with TRBJ1-5; D gene uncertain. Germline assignment: CDR1 MNHEY and CDR2 SMNVEV (reference sequence). CDR3 length: 14 residues. Trimming took 1 base from V and 2 from J, leaving 6 bases between them. For the CDR3, the DNA is TGTGCCAGCAGTTTATTGGAGGGCAATCAGCCCCAGCATTTT. Translation gives CASSLLEGNQPQHF.

V and J are TRBV6-5 and TRBJ2-3, with unresolved D. The ends were cut back, 2 bases at V and 1 base at J, with 10 bases in the middle. CDR1 and CDR2 (germline): MNHEY, SVGAGI. The CDR3 extends over 15 amino acids. The CDR3: CASSYPFGGTDTQYF. For the CDR3, the DNA is TGTGCCAGCAGTTACCCGTTTGGAGGCACAGATACGCAGTATTTT.

This clonotype was detected ten times or more. This chain joins TRBV5-6 and TRBJ2-2; 11 bases align to TRBD2. The CDR3 runs to 16 residues. V lost 2 bases to trimming and J lost 4 bases; unmatched junction nucleotides: 4. The germline gives CDR1 SGHDT, CDR2 YYEEEE. CDR3 DNA sequence: TGTGCCAGCAGCTTCACTAGCGGGAGAGGCACCGGGGAGCTGTTTTTT. Translating gives CASSFTSGRGTGELFF.

This clonotype was counted many times. One end of the junction fails to match germline, which may point to a read error. The chain is built from TRBV6-1 and TRBJ1-2; no definite D call. This CDR3 has 10 amino acids. CDR1 and CDR2 from the germline V gene are MNHNS and SASEGT. CDR3 amino acids: CASSVLPPDF. The CDR3 nucleotides are TGTGCCAGCAGTGTTCTACCCCCCGACTTC.

Remarks on this clonotype: This may be a read error, as it is one base from a much larger clone. The rearrangement uses TRBV12-3 or TRBV12-4 and TRBJ2-7; D possibly uses TRBD1 or TRBD2 (6 bases each). The CDR3 length is 16 residues. This CDR3 is CASRTTTGPGLNERYF. As DNA, the CDR3 is TGTGCCAGCAGAACAACGACAGGTCCGGGACTTAACGAGCGGTACTTC.

This clonotype was seen more than once but under ten times. This rearrangement joins TRBV4-3 to TRBJ2-7; 8 positions agree with TRBD2. Germline V gives CDR1 LGHNA, CDR2 YSLEER. The CDR3 is made up of 15 amino acids. With V trimmed by 0 bases and J by 6 bases, 7 bases remained unmatched. CDR3 amino acids: CASSQDTGGPGEQYF. The CDR3 nucleotides read TGCGCCAGCAGCCAAGATACGGGAGGGCCGGGCGAGCAGTACTTC.

This clonotype was counted many times. The chain couples TRBV7-2 to TRBJ2-5; tentative D call: TRBD2 (7 bases). Germline V gene data show CDR1 as SGHTA and CDR2 as FQGNSA. Trimming left V 3 bases short and J 1 base short, with 21 bases between. CDR3 length equals 18 residues. Here the CDR3 DNA reads TGTGCCAGCAGCTTCTCCCCACGAGGGGGGGGGCTCCAAGAGACCCAGTACTTC. Translating gives CASSFSPRGGGLQETQYF.

Of note for this clonotype: The junction departs from the called germline gene at one end, perhaps through a read error. J is TRBJ1-4 and V is TRBV12-3 or TRBV12-4, with D unclear. There are 19 residues in the CDR3. The CDR3 loop is CAGSFNNPPLQATNEKLFF. The DNA for the CDR3 is TGTGCCGGCAGTTTTAATAACCCGCCCTTGCAGGCAACTAATGAAAAACTGTTTTTT.

The chain uses TRBV12-3 or TRBV12-4 and TRBJ1-2; D gene ambiguous. Trimming stripped 2 bases from V and 2 bases from J, with 6 bases between. This CDR3 is 13 amino acids long. In nucleotides, the CDR3 is TGTGCCAGCAGTTTAATACGGAACTATGGCTACACCTTC. Translating gives CASSLIRNYGYTF.

Concerning this clonotype: One junction end disagrees with the germline gene, perhaps due to a read error. V usage is TRBV27 and J usage is TRBJ2-7; tentative D call: TRBD2 (5 bases). This CDR3 spans 13 amino acids. The germline CDR1 and CDR2 sequences are MNHEY and SMNVEV (reference sequence). CDR3 protein: CTSSTGLVYEQYF. The CDR3 DNA follows: TGTACCAGCAGCACCGGACTCGTTTACGAGCAGTACTTC.

In its sample, this clonotype was seen many times. The rearrangement joins TRBV7-9 to TRBJ2-4; the D gene is possibly TRBD2 (6 bases). The CDR3 spans 15 residues. Trimming pared 1 base from V and 7 bases from J, leaving 14 bases between. Germline lookup yields CDR1 SEHNR and CDR2 FQNEAQ (reference sequence). Here the CDR3 reads CASSLGPNGGNIQYF. CDR3 nucleotide sequence: TGTGCCAGCAGCTTAGGACCCAATGGGGGGAACATTCAGTACTTC.

Points on this clonotype: The junction departs from the called germline gene at one end, perhaps through a read error. The chain combines TRBV9 with TRBJ1-6; D is perhaps TRBD1 (5 bases). CDR1 and CDR2 from the germline V gene are SGDLS and YYNGEE. CDR3 length: 16 residues. CDR3 region: CASSLGDSSCNSPLHF. The CDR3 nucleotides read TGTGCCAGCAGCCTAGGCGACAGCTCCTGTAATTCACCCCTCCACTTT.

Turning to this clonotype: Sequence at one end of the junction differs from germline and may be a read error. This chain links TRBV28 with TRBJ1-2; 9 bases are a match to TRBD1. The CDR3 length is 15 residues. Germline V lookup: CDR1 MDHEN, CDR2 SYDVKM. The CDR3 DNA sequence: TGTGCCAGCAGTCCAATGACAGGGGGTGAGAGTGGCTACGCCTTC. Translating it yields CASSPMTGGESGYAF.

Regarding this clonotype: An end of the junction differs from the germline gene, which may be a read error. The rearrangement uses TRBV4-3 and TRBJ1-6; 9 bases map to TRBD1. The germline gives CDR1 LGHNA, CDR2 YSLEER. This CDR3 spans 16 amino acids. The CDR3 nucleotides are TGCGCCAGCAGCCCAGCGGGACAGGGTTTGGGTTCACCCCTCCGCTTT. Translation gives CASSPAGQGLGSPLRF.

J is TRBJ2-1 and V is TRBV11-2; D is uncertain. CDR3 length: 12 amino acids. Trimming took off 2 bases at V and 7 bases at J, with 6 bases between the two ends. Germline values: CDR1 SGHAT, CDR2 FQNNGV. CDR3 region: CASSLIGNEQFF. The CDR3 DNA follows: TGTGCCAGCAGCTTAATTGGAAATGAGCAGTTCTTC.

The rearrangement links TRBV28 to TRBJ2-7; possibly TRBD2 for D (5 bases). Trimming took 10 bases from V and 3 from J, leaving 16 bases between them. Germline values: CDR1 MDHEN, CDR2 SYDVKM. The CDR3 runs to 13 residues. Here the CDR3 reads CATGLEGRYEQYF. DNA for the CDR3: TGTGCCACCGGGCTCGAGGGTCGCTACGAGCAGTACTTC.

This clonotype appeared a single time. An end of the junction does not agree with germline; a read error may underlie this. The CDR3 DNA sequence: TGTGCCGGCAGTTTATTTCTAGAGACAACAGATACGCAGTATTTT. Protein: CAGSLFLETTDTQYF. The gene calls are TRBV27 and TRBJ2-3; no reliable D call. This CDR3 comprises 15 residues. Per the germline V gene, CDR1 is MNHEY and CDR2 is SMNVEV (reference sequence).

The chain joins TRBV7-8 to TRBJ1-1, with TRBD1 matching over 8 bases. V shed 5 bases, J shed 0 bases, and the junction held 14 bases outside the gene matches. The CDR3 extends over 18 amino acids. Germline V gene lookup returns CDR1 SGHVS and CDR2 FQNEAQ. CDR3 residues: CASSGDRGRDLLNTEAFF. The CDR3 nucleotides read TGTGCCAGCAGCGGAGACAGGGGCCGCGACCTATTGAACACTGAAGCTTTCTTT.

Turning to this clonotype: A much larger clone differs by one base, so this may be a read error. The chain recombines TRBV13 with TRBJ1-2; D gene ambiguous. The CDR3 is 11 amino acids. Germline values: CDR1 PRHDT, CDR2 FYEKMQ (reference sequence). The CDR3 DNA reads as TGTGCCAACAGCTCGAACTATGGCTACACCTTC. Protein: CANSSNYGYTF.

In this sample, this clonotype turned up a few times. This sequence joins TRBV19 and TRBJ1-1; no clear D. Germline V gene data show CDR1 as LNHDA and CDR2 as SQIVND (reference sequence). This CDR3 has 13 residues. The CDR3 loop reads CATAPDWYTEAFF. CDR3 nucleotide sequence: TGTGCTACCGCCCCGGACTGGTACACTGAAGCTTTCTTT.

In this sample, this clonotype turned up many times. The genes are TRBV20-1 and TRBJ2-7, with D unclear. The ends were cut back, 4 bases at V and 7 bases at J, with 11 bases in the middle. The CDR3 is 11 residues long. Germline V gene lookup returns CDR1 DFQATT and CDR2 SNEGSKA (reference sequence). CDR3 sequence reads: CSAILLREQYF. CDR3 coding DNA: TGCAGTGCTATCCTCCTTCGGGAGCAGTACTTC.